This TCR beta chain comes out of a study of blood T cell repertoires in COVID-19. CDR1 is SGHNT, CDR2 YENEEA, per germline. V shed 3 bases and J shed 0 bases, with 9 bases lying between them. The CDR3 totals 15 residues. TCRdb's copy holds only in-frame clones and misses some; the assay was immunoSEQ multiplex PCR. The repertoire holds around 300,000 clones, with 88% as singletons. The chain is built from TRBV11-3 and TRBJ1-3, with D maybe TRBD1 (6 bases). What was sequenced was PBMCs or T cells enriched from blood (not recorded which). This TCR was recovered from a woman aged 45-65 years who had recovered from COVID-19. The CDR3 loop reads CASSLTGGSGNTIYF. CDR3 nucleotides: TGTGCCAGCAGCTTGACAGGAGGCTCTGGAAACACCATATATTTT.